What follows are 14 T cell receptor beta chains derived from one specimen sequenced in a study of blood T cell repertoires in COVID-19. TCRdb's table, derived via immunoSEQ multiplex PCR, lists solely in-frame clones and lacks some. The sample has fewer than 95,000 clones; roughly 88% are singletons. Sequenced sample: peripheral blood. These receptors were taken from a man between 60 and 70 years old with acute or convalescent COVID-19.

This clone was recorded once. The CDR3 DNA reads TGTGCCAGCAGCTCGCCAGGTGAAGCTAACTATGGCTACACCTTC. This codes for CASSSPGEANYGYTF. The rearrangement uses TRBV25-1 and TRBJ1-2; D is unclear. Germline values: CDR1 MGHDK, CDR2 SYGVNS. CDR3 size: 15 residues. Trimming removed 6 bases at V and 0 bases at J, with 14 bases between.

The rearrangement joins TRBV27 to TRBJ2-7; no definite D call. This CDR3 has 16 residues. The V gene lost 3 bases and the J gene lost 3 bases, with 18 bases spanning the gap. CDR1 and CDR2 (germline): MNHEY, SMNVEV (reference sequence). The CDR3 sequence: CASSFLKPTQSYEQYF. The CDR3 DNA sequence: TGTGCCAGCAGTTTCCTCAAACCGACACAGAGCTACGAGCAGTACTTC.

CDR3 nucleotide sequence: TGTGCCAGCAGTAACCAGGGGGCCCGAAACAATGAGCAGTTCTTC. It yields the protein CASSNQGARNNEQFF. The chain carries TRBV2 and TRBJ2-1; 8 positions agree with TRBD1. The CDR3 loop spans 15 amino acids. Germline V gives CDR1 SNHLY, CDR2 FYNNEI. Trimming cost V 5 bases and J 5 bases; bases outside gene matches: 8.

CDR3 nucleotide sequence: TGTGCCAGCAGTGAAAGCCGCTCTGGAAACACCATATATTTT. This translates into CASSESRSGNTIYF. This rearrangement joins TRBV2 to TRBJ1-3, with no clear D. Trimming shortened V by 2 bases and J by 0 bases, and 5 bases separated the two germline ends. In germline, CDR1 is SNHLY, CDR2 FYNNEI. This CDR3 spans 14 amino acids.

The V call is TRBV2, the J call TRBJ2-7; 8 bases agree with TRBD1. The germline V gene encodes CDR1 SNHLY and CDR2 FYNNEI. CDR3 size: 14 residues. V dropped 7 bases and J dropped 6; count of bases not matched to a gene: 11. The CDR3 DNA follows: TGTGCCAGCAACCCGGACAGGGTTGGCGGCGAGCAGTACTTC. Amino acids: CASNPDRVGGEQYF.

The CDR3 DNA reads as TGCGCCAGCAGCTTGACAGGGATCTCTAACTATGGCTACACCTTC. Encoded protein: CASSLTGISNYGYTF. The rearrangement uses TRBV5-1 and TRBJ1-2; D perhaps matches TRBD1 (6 bases). V was clipped by 1 base and J by 0 bases, with 10 bases between them. CDR1 and CDR2 from the germline V gene are SGHRS and YFSETQ. The CDR3 runs to 15 residues.

This sequence joins TRBV20-1 and TRBJ1-1, with TRBD1 matching 12 bases. Trimming took 3 bases from V and 1 from J; bases not matched to a gene: 9. Germline CDR1 is DFQATT and CDR2 is SNEGSKA (reference sequence). The CDR3 extends over 17 amino acids. The CDR3 is CSASPGTGGWGNTEAFF. The CDR3 DNA reads TGCAGTGCTAGTCCCGGGACAGGGGGCTGGGGGAACACTGAAGCTTTCTTT.

This clone was observed once. One end of the junction varies from germline; a read error may be responsible. The rearrangement uses TRBV6-6 and TRBJ2-3; 9 nucleotides align to TRBD2. The CDR3 extends over 12 amino acids. Germline CDR1 is MNHNY and CDR2 is SVGAGI (reference sequence). In DNA form, the CDR3 reads TGTGCCAGCAGTTACGCCCCCGGCGGGGGGGTTTTT. Its translation: CASSYAPGGGVF.

The J gene is TRBJ2-1, the V gene TRBV12-5, with a tentative D call TRBD1 (5 bases). The CDR3 is 14 amino acids. CDR1 is LGHNT, CDR2 FRNRAP, per germline. V gave up 1 base and J gave up 7 bases, with 11 bases separating them. CDR3 region: CASGLDPPGNEQFF. Written as DNA, the CDR3 is TGTGCTAGTGGTTTGGACCCTCCAGGGAATGAGCAGTTCTTC.

This chain connects TRBV5-6 to TRBJ2-3; no clear D gene. The germline gives CDR1 SGHDT, CDR2 YYEEEE. This CDR3 comprises 13 residues. V shed 7 bases and J shed 1 base, with 10 bases lying between them. CDR3 sequence: CASCTAGTDTQYF. DNA for the CDR3: TGTGCCAGCTGTACCGCGGGCACAGATACGCAGTATTTT.

The rearrangement links TRBV11-2 to TRBJ2-1; D perhaps matches TRBD2 (5 bases). The germline CDR1 and CDR2 sequences are SGHAT and FQNNGV. The CDR3 consists of 15 residues. Trimming left V 0 bases short and J 8 bases short, with 14 bases between. DNA for the CDR3: TGTGCCAGCAGCTTAGATCAATCTAGCTTCGATGAGCAGTTCTTC. This sequence encodes CASSLDQSSFDEQFF.

This clone was recorded only once. The chain couples TRBV6-1 to TRBJ1-1; D is undetermined. CDR3 size: 13 residues. The germline V and J ends were trimmed by 5 bases and 1 base, with 8 bases remaining between them. Germline assignment: CDR1 MNHNS and CDR2 SASEGT. CDR3 nucleotide sequence: TGTGCCAGCAGTTTTCAATGGAACACTGAAGCTTTCTTT. The encoded protein is CASSFQWNTEAFF.

The V gene is TRBV27, the J gene TRBJ2-5; 8 positions match TRBD1. The junction had 7 bases not matched to a gene; V was cut back by 5 bases and J by 5 bases. In germline, CDR1 is MNHEY, CDR2 SMNVEV (reference sequence). There are 14 residues in the CDR3. This CDR3 reads CASSKRTGKETQYF. In nucleotides, the CDR3 is TGTGCCAGCAGTAAAAGGACAGGGAAGGAGACCCAGTACTTC.

The CDR3 sequence: CASSTRAPSGGAVEQFF. The CDR3 DNA reads as TGTGCCAGCAGTACGAGGGCGCCTAGCGGGGGGGCCGTCGAGCAGTTCTTC. The rearrangement links TRBV28 to TRBJ2-1, with TRBD2 identical over 12 bases. J lost 10 bases, V lost 5 bases, and 15 bases had no gene match. The CDR3 loop spans 17 amino acids. CDR1 is MDHEN, CDR2 SYDVKM, per germline.